Listed here are 22 T cell receptor beta chains from one sample, sequenced in a study of blood T cell repertoires in COVID-19. TCRdb's table, derived via immunoSEQ multiplex PCR, lists solely in-frame clones and lacks some. The table includes about 400,000 clones, approximately 89% detected once. Sequenced: PBMCs or T cells enriched from blood (not recorded which). The receptor source for this set is a woman aged 30 to 39 who had recovered from COVID-19.

This clone was seen only once. The genes are TRBV7-9 and TRBJ1-2; D not certain. V was shortened by 7 bases and J by 1 base, with 13 bases between the two germline ends. The germline V gene encodes CDR1 SEHNR and CDR2 FQNEAQ (reference sequence). The length of the CDR3 is 14 residues. The CDR3 coding sequence is TGTGCCAGCACCCTGGAGCCTGTTAACTATGGCTACACCTTC. The encoded protein is CASTLEPVNYGYTF.

This chain joins TRBV7-2 and TRBJ2-3; no firm D call. Between the trimmed V and J ends, which lost 3 bases and 9 bases, there was a span of 19 bases. Germline values: CDR1 SGHTA, CDR2 FQGNSA. The CDR3 is made up of 15 amino acids. The CDR3 DNA is TGTGCCAGCAGCTTTAAATCGTTACGCGCATGGACGCAGTATTTT. It codes for CASSFKSLRAWTQYF.

The chain employs TRBV7-3 and TRBJ2-1, with TRBD2 identical over 9 bases. The J segment lost 9 bases and the V segment lost 3 bases, leaving 6 bases of the junction unmatched. The germline V gene has CDR1 SGHTA and CDR2 FQGTGA. The CDR3 loop spans 14 amino acids. CDR3 bases: TGTGCCAGCAGCTTGCGAGCGGGAGGAACTGAGCAGTTCTTC. The encoded protein is CASSLRAGGTEQFF.

The genes are TRBV13 and TRBJ2-5; 7 bases map to TRBD2. Germline V gives CDR1 PRHDT, CDR2 FYEKMQ (reference sequence). The CDR3 length is 14 residues. Losses at the gene ends were 2 bases for V and 2 bases for J; bases not matched to a gene: 2. For the CDR3, the DNA is TGTGCCAGCAGCTTAAACGGGGGGCAAGAGACCCAGTACTTC. Translated, it gives CASSLNGGQETQYF.

This chain connects TRBV14 to TRBJ2-3; no definite D call. Germline loops: CDR1 SGHDN, CDR2 FVKESK. The length of the CDR3 is 15 residues. V was pared by 5 bases and J by 0 bases, with 12 bases between. The CDR3 sequence is CASSKRSPSTDTQYF. The CDR3, as DNA: TGTGCCAGCAGCAAACGGAGCCCTAGCACAGATACGCAGTATTTT. Full variable domain (outside the CDR3, taken from reference TRBV14 and TRBJ2-3): EAGVTQFPSHSVIEKGQTVTLRCDPISGHDNLYWYRRVMGKEIKFLLHFVKESKQDESGMPNNRFLAERTGGTYSTLKVQPAELEDSGVYFCASSKRSPSTDTQYFGPGTRLTVL.

This rearrangement joins TRBV4-2 to TRBJ2-7; TRBD2 is a possible D gene (5 bases). V was shortened by 1 base and J by 4 bases, with 5 bases between the two germline ends. Germline V lookup: CDR1 LGHNA, CDR2 YNFKEQ. This CDR3 comprises 12 residues. CDR3: CASSQAGYEQYF. CDR3 nucleotide sequence: TGTGCCAGCAGCCAAGCGGGGTACGAGCAGTACTTC.

The chain uses TRBV30 and TRBJ1-4; D is ambiguous. Germline V gene lookup returns CDR1 GTSNPN and CDR2 SVGIG (reference sequence). The V and J ends lost 1 base and 4 bases respectively, with 10 bases between them. This CDR3 spans 14 amino acids. DNA for the CDR3: TGTGCCTGGAGTGGGGCCGAAGGTAATGAAAAACTGTTTTTT. Protein product: CAWSGAEGNEKLFF.

This rearrangement joins TRBV5-1 to TRBJ2-5, with D perhaps matching TRBD1 (6 bases). The CDR3 covers 14 residues. Trimming stripped 8 bases from V and 0 bases from J, with 14 bases between. Germline CDR1 reads SGHRS; CDR2 reads YFSETQ. CDR3 in amino acids: CASSTGRNQETQYF. CDR3 in DNA: TGCGCCAGTTCGACAGGACGGAACCAAGAGACCCAGTACTTC.

V and J are TRBV5-1 and TRBJ1-2, with 11 bases identical to TRBD1. The germline V gene has CDR1 SGHRS and CDR2 YFSETQ. J gave up 3 bases and V 7 bases, and 5 bases lay outside the gene matches. The CDR3 runs 14 residues. CDR3 residues: CASGSGQGDYGYTF. The DNA of the CDR3 is TGCGCCAGCGGATCGGGACAGGGGGACTATGGCTACACCTTC.

The chain employs TRBV4-3 and TRBJ1-2, with a possible D match to TRBD1 (5 bases). CDR1 is LGHNA, CDR2 YSLEER, per germline. Trimming took off 0 bases at V and 4 bases at J, with 12 bases between the two ends. CDR3 length: 15 residues. Here the CDR3 reads CASSQDRAGIYGYTF. In nucleotides, the CDR3 is TGCGCCAGCAGCCAAGATCGAGCAGGGATCTATGGCTACACCTTC.

The chain joins TRBV7-9 to TRBJ1-3, with 7 bases identical to TRBD1. V shed 6 bases, J shed 1 base, and the junction held 3 bases outside the gene matches. The CDR3 is 14 amino acids. The germline gives CDR1 SEHNR, CDR2 FQNEAQ (reference sequence). In DNA, the CDR3 is TGTGCCAGCAGGTCGACAGGGTCTGGAAACACCATATATTTT. This encodes CASRSTGSGNTIYF.

The gene calls are TRBV5-1 and TRBJ2-7; D is perhaps TRBD2 (6 bases). The CDR3 sequence is 17 residues long. The ends were cut back, 3 bases at V and 2 bases at J, with 21 bases in the middle. The germline CDR1 and CDR2 sequences are SGHRS and YFSETQ. The CDR3 region has the DNA TGCGCCAGCAGCTCGGTCTCGGCGGGGTCGAGTACCTACGAGCAGTACTTC. Protein product: CASSSVSAGSSTYEQYF.

The V call is TRBV30, the J call TRBJ1-3; 7 bases are shared with TRBD1. The CDR3 sequence is 13 residues long. The ends lost 5 bases at V and 3 bases at J; junction bases unmatched: 4. In germline, CDR1 is GTSNPN, CDR2 SVGIG (reference sequence). The CDR3 DNA sequence: TGTGCCTGGGACAGGGCGGGTGGAAACACCATATATTTT. It yields the protein CAWDRAGGNTIYF.

V and J are TRBV4-2 and TRBJ2-4; 12 nucleotides line up with TRBD2. Germline-derived CDR1 and CDR2 are LGHNA and YNFKEQ. Trimming took 4 bases from V and 11 from J; bases not matched to a gene: 12. The CDR3 has 16 residues. Written as DNA, the CDR3 is TGTGCCAGCAGCCCGGACTTACTAGCGGGGGGTTTGGTTCAGTACTTC. It yields the protein CASSPDLLAGGLVQYF.

This chain uses TRBV19 with TRBJ2-3; 10 bases are shared with TRBD2. Germline CDR1 LNHDA, CDR2 SQIVND (reference sequence). The CDR3 loop spans 15 amino acids. V gave up 4 bases and J gave up 4 bases; unmatched junction bases: 5. The CDR3 coding sequence is TGTGCCAGTAGTACGGCTAGCGGGAGTTCAGATACGCAGTATTTT. Amino acid sequence: CASSTASGSSDTQYF. Looking up the rest from reference TRBV19 and TRBJ2-3 gives the full variable domain: DGGITQSPKYLFRKEGQNVTLSCEQNLNHDAMYWYRQDPGQGLRLIYYSQIVNDFQKGDIAEGYSVSREKKESFPLTVTSAQKNPTAFYLCASSTASGSSDTQYFGPGTRLTVL.

V and J are TRBV6-5 and TRBJ1-1, with 12 bases lining up with TRBD1. Looked up from germline, CDR1 is MNHEY and CDR2 is SVGAGI. This CDR3 contains 15 residues. V was clipped by 9 bases and J by 7 bases; unmatched bases: 12. The CDR3, as DNA: TGTGCCAGTACACGGGACAGGGGGCCTGGCGGTGAAGCTTTCTTT. Protein product: CASTRDRGPGGEAFF.

V gene TRBV28 combines with J gene TRBJ1-5; 9 bases match TRBD1. The CDR3 runs to 15 residues. Unmatched junction bases numbered 10, after V lost 6 bases and J lost 7 bases. Germline CDR1 reads MDHEN; CDR2 reads SYDVKM. DNA of the CDR3: TGTGCCAGCAGCCCGACAGGGGGGAACGAGCAGCCCCAGCATTTT. Encoded protein: CASSPTGGNEQPQHF.

This clone was detected only a few times. The rearrangement links TRBV11-2 to TRBJ2-1; 8 bases line up with TRBD2. The CDR3 runs 17 residues. V lost 4 bases and J lost 1; bases outside the gene matches: 9. Germline CDR1 reads SGHAT; CDR2 reads FQNNGV. CDR3 sequence: CASSSGLALMSYNEQFF. In nucleotides, the CDR3 is TGTGCCAGCAGCTCCGGACTAGCCCTAATGTCCTACAATGAGCAGTTCTTC.

The V and J genes are TRBV30 and TRBJ1-4, with D tentatively TRBD1 (6 bases). This CDR3 has 12 residues. Trimming pared 6 bases from V and 6 bases from J, leaving 11 bases between. Germline lookup yields CDR1 GTSNPN and CDR2 SVGIG (reference sequence). The CDR3 region has the DNA TGTGCCTGCGGACAGACAGATGAAAAACTGTTTTTT. Its translation: CACGQTDEKLFF.

This clone was counted between two and nine times. V gene TRBV19 combines with J gene TRBJ2-7; no definite D call. This CDR3 has 14 amino acids. Trimming cost V 4 bases and J 0 bases, with 10 bases left between them. The germline V gene has CDR1 LNHDA and CDR2 SQIVND (reference sequence). The CDR3 region has the DNA TGTGCCAGTAGTACCGAGACGGGCTCCTACGAGCAGTACTTC. The encoded protein is CASSTETGSYEQYF.

The V and J genes are TRBV7-2 and TRBJ1-2, with TRBD1 as a possible D gene (5 bases). Trimming took off 4 bases at V and 3 bases at J, with 15 bases between the two ends. The CDR3 consists of 15 residues. The germline CDR1 and CDR2 sequences are SGHTA and FQGNSA. The CDR3 region has the DNA TGTGCCAGCAGCTCGTGGGAGGGGACCCACTATGGCTACACCTTC. Translated, it gives CASSSWEGTHYGYTF.

V is TRBV5-1 and J is TRBJ2-4, with D possibly TRBD1 on 6 matching bases. The CDR3 length is 15 residues. Per germline, CDR1 SGHRS and CDR2 YFSETQ. V lost 3 bases, J lost 2 bases, and 12 bases lay in between. For the CDR3, the DNA is TGCGCCAGCAGCTCGCAGACAGGCTCCAAAAACATTCAGTACTTC. This encodes CASSSQTGSKNIQYF. Full variable domain (outside the CDR3, taken from reference TRBV5-1 and TRBJ2-4): KAGVTQTPRYLIKTRGQQVTLSCSPISGHRSVSWYQQTPGQGLQFLFEYFSETQRNKGNFPGRFSGRQFSNSRSEMNVSTLELGDSALYLCASSSQTGSKNIQYFGAGTRLSVL.